The clone carrying this T cell receptor (beta chain) was seen ten or more times. The sample belongs to a study of identical twins. This CDR3 spans 15 amino acids. The germline CDR1 and CDR2 sequences are DFQATT and SNEGSKA (reference sequence). Trimming removed 3 bases at V and 1 base at J, with 15 bases between. MiXCR, run by TCRdb on the 5' RACE reads, gives a single entry per CDR3 protein. The table shows about 890,000 distinct CDR3 sequences, with about 12% occurring only once. These data were likewise used in another study, on yellow fever vaccine responses in identical twins.

The sample was PBMCs. The source of this sequence is a woman aged 18-35 years in good health. The J gene is TRBJ2-5, the V gene TRBV20-1; D could derive from TRBD1 or TRBD2 (5 bases each). CDR3 nucleotide sequence: TGCAGTGCTAGTCTATTGGGGGAATCCCAAGAGACCCAGTACTTC. It translates to CSASLLGESQETQYF.